This T cell receptor beta chain is from a study of tumor and adjacent non-tumor tissue in lung cancer. Study-wide results and caveats: Compared with tumor, normal lung showed significantly lower TCR diversity.

A modified ARM-PCR protocol with three rounds of nested PCR amplified TCRbeta. One entry per CDR3 protein results from TCRdb running MiXCR on the multiplex PCR reads. The sample holds about 93,000 distinct CDR3 sequences, around 64% seen once. Details on this clonotype: Its specificity is not known. Sequence at one end of the junction differs from germline and may be a read error.

No cell sorting was done before RNA was extracted from the tissue. Chemotherapy-naive patients with new lung cancer underwent thoracic surgery in China, August–November 2014. The CDR3 is 14 residues long. Germline CDR1 reads SQVTM; CDR2 reads ANQGSEA. This chain links TRBV29-1 with TRBJ2-1; D possibly corresponds to TRBD1 (6 bases). The origin of this receptor is a man aged 55-75 years with non-small cell lung cancer. The specimen was lung tumor tissue. The DNA for the CDR3 is TGCAGCGTCGCTTTTAGACAGGTTGGCAATAAGCAGTTCTTT. This codes for CSVAFRQVGNKQFF.